The rows below give T cell receptor beta chains drawn from one sample of a study of radiotherapy plus CTLA-4 blockade in lung cancer. Profiling relied on immunoSEQ multiplex PCR, and the TCRdb table lists in-frame clones only, not all of them. This table holds 62,000 or so clones, around 79% found once. The material was peripheral blood, obtained from a patient treated with radiotherapy plus ipilimumab. The receptors originated from a human donor with non-small cell lung cancer who had a complete response to radiotherapy plus ipilimumab. Each CDR3 is given with its conserved first and last residue. The D gene is left open where the match is weak. Clone size, where shown, is once, few, many, or a class for clones that have expanded.

v_gene	j_gene	abundance	d_gene	CDR3nt	CDR3aa
TRBV18	TRBJ1-2	once	TRBD1	TGTGCCAGCTCAGCTGAAAACACAGGGGGCGCCTATGGCTACACCTTC	CASSAENTGGAYGYTF
TRBV6-9	TRBJ1-5	NA	TRBD1	TGTGCCAGCAGTTATTACAGGGGGCCCTCGGATGACAATAGCAATCAGCCCCAGCATTTT	CASSYYRGPSDDNSNQPQHF
TRBV5-1	TRBJ1-6	NA	TRBD1	TGCGCCAGCAGCGGCGGGACAGGGGGAAATTCACCCCTCCACTTT	CASSGGTGGNSPLHF
TRBV27	TRBJ1-2	NA	NA	TGTGCCAGCAGTTTATGGGGCGAACTCGGCTATGGCTACACCTTC	CASSLWGELGYGYTF
TRBV4-3	TRBJ2-3	NA	TRBD2	TGCGCCAGCAGCCTCGGACTAGCGGGAACAGATACGCAGTATTTT	CASSLGLAGTDTQYF
TRBV2	TRBJ2-3	NA	TRBD1	TGTGCCAGCGAGGGACAGCCCACAGATACGCAGTATTTT	CASEGQPTDTQYF
TRBV7-2	TRBJ2-6	NA	NA	TGTGCCAGCAGCACCACGGGCGGGGCTAGTGGGGCCAACGTCCTGACTTTC	CASSTTGGASGANVLTF
TRBV5-6	TRBJ1-2	NA	TRBD1	TGTGCCAGCAGCTTACCAGGGGGGTATGGCTACACCTTC	CASSLPGGYGYTF
TRBV4-1	TRBJ2-1	NA	TRBD2	TGCGCCAGCAGCCTCCGGACTAGCGGGGGAGCTCAAGATGAGCAGTTCTTC	CASSLRTSGGAQDEQFF
TRBV4-2	TRBJ2-1	NA	NA	TGTGCCAGCAGCCAAGATGCGGCTCCCAATGAGCAGTTCTTC	CASSQDAAPNEQFF
TRBV5-1	TRBJ1-1	NA	TRBD1	TGCGCCAGCAGCTCGGGACAGGTCACTGAAGCTTTCTTT	CASSSGQVTEAFF
TRBV12-5	TRBJ2-2	NA	NA	TGTGCTAGTGGTTTGGTACGCAAGGGGGGCACCGGGGAGCTGTTTTTT	CASGLVRKGGTGELFF
TRBV7-6	TRBJ1-3	NA	TRBD1	TGTGCCAGCAGCCTCAGGTGGGACAGCTCTGGAAACACCATATATTTT	CASSLRWDSSGNTIYF
TRBV6-5	TRBJ1-1	once	TRBD1	TGTGCCAGCAGTCCCCTGGACAGGGAGGGTACTGAAGCTTTCTTT	CASSPLDREGTEAFF
TRBV13	TRBJ2-1	NA	TRBD2	TGTGCCAGCAGCTTAGTACTAGCGGGGGACAATGAGCAGTTCTTC	CASSLVLAGDNEQFF
TRBV11-2	TRBJ2-3	few	NA	TGTGCCAGCACCCCGTGGGGGAGAGGCACAGATACGCAGTATTTT	CASTPWGRGTDTQYF
TRBV6-4	TRBJ1-1	few	NA	TGTGCCAGCAGCGCCGCAGTTAACACTGAAGCTTTCTTT	CASSAAVNTEAFF
TRBV15	TRBJ2-1	NA	NA	TGTGCCACCAGCAGAGCCCAGGGCGATGAGCAGTTCTTC	CATSRAQGDEQFF
TRBV29-1	TRBJ2-3	NA	NA	TGCAGCGTTGAATCCACGGGTCGAACAGATACGCAGTATTTT	CSVESTGRTDTQYF
TRBV29-1	TRBJ1-2	once	NA	TGCAGCGTTGATTCTGGGACTGGCTACACCTTC	CSVDSGTGYTF
TRBV7-2	TRBJ1-2	once	TRBD1	TGTGCCAGCAGCTCGGGCTCGGACAGGATCTATGGCTACACCTTC	CASSSGSDRIYGYTF
TRBV19	TRBJ1-2	once	NA	TGTGCCAGTAGTATTTACCCGGGGACTAACTATGGCTACACCTTC	CASSIYPGTNYGYTF
TRBV6-5	TRBJ2-5	NA	NA	TGTGCCAGCAGCTGGGACATGACCCAAGAGACCCAGTACTTC	CASSWDMTQETQYF
TRBV7-2	TRBJ2-2	NA	NA	TGTGCCAGCAGCTCCCCCCGGCTGAACACCGGGGAGCTGTTTTTT	CASSSPRLNTGELFF
TRBV15	TRBJ1-2	few	NA	TGTGCCACCAGCAGAGATCTTAACGGCTACACCTTC	CATSRDLNGYTF
TRBV10-3	TRBJ2-5	NA	NA	TGTGCCATCAGTGCACCGGCCCGGACCCAGTACTTC	CAISAPARTQYF
TRBV7-2	TRBJ1-1	NA	NA	TGTGCCAGCAGCGCAGGGCCCCGAGCTTTCTTT	CASSAGPRAFF
TRBV4-3	TRBJ1-2	few	NA	TGCGCCAGCAGCCAAACAGGGTCCGGTGGCTACACCTTC	CASSQTGSGGYTF
TRBV18	TRBJ1-1	NA	NA	TGTGCCAGCTCACCTGAATCCACAGGGATTACTTTCTTT	CASSPESTGITFF
TRBV27	TRBJ1-3	NA	NA	TGTGCCAGCAGTTCCCAGGGGGGAAACACCATATATTTT	CASSSQGGNTIYF
TRBV7-6	TRBJ2-1	NA	NA	TGTGCCAGCAGCTTTAACGGAGGGGGGGAAACCTACAATGAGCAGTTCTTC	CASSFNGGGETYNEQFF
TRBV6-5	TRBJ1-2	NA	NA	TGTGCCAGCAGTTCCGGTTCCTATGGCTACACCTTC	CASSSGSYGYTF
TRBV29-1	TRBJ1-2	NA	NA	TGCAGCGTTGAAGATACAGACCCACTATGGCTATGGACCTTC	CSVEDTDPLWLWTF
TRBV4-3	TRBJ2-1	NA	TRBD2	TGCGCCAGCAGCCAAGGGACTAGCGGGGTTTACAATGAGCAGTTCTTC	CASSQGTSGVYNEQFF
TRBV1	TRBJ2-5	NA	NA	TGCACCAGCAGCCAAGATTCCGGGGCGCAAGAGACCCAGTACTTC	CTSSQDSGAQETQYF
TRBV7-9	TRBJ1-2	NA	TRBD1	TGTGCCAGCAGCTTGCCGCAGGGACAGCGCTATGGCTACACCTTC	CASSLPQGQRYGYTF
TRBV6-5	TRBJ2-5	NA	TRBD1	TGTGCCAGCACGTTGGGACAGGGGTACGAGACCCAGTACTTC	CASTLGQGYETQYF
TRBV15	TRBJ2-2	NA	NA	TGTGCCACCTCGGACAGCTATGACGGGGAGCTGTTTTTT	CATSDSYDGELFF
TRBV27	TRBJ1-6	NA	TRBD1	TGTGCCAGCAGTTTGGGGTTCGGACAGGGTAGCTCACCCCTCCACTTT	CASSLGFGQGSSPLHF
TRBV7-9	TRBJ2-1	NA	TRBD1	TGTGCCAGCAGCACGGGACAGGGTGGGAATGAGCAGTTCTTC	CASSTGQGGNEQFF